This T cell receptor beta chain was recovered during a study of T cell changes during pregnancy in multiple sclerosis. Data came from immunoSEQ multiplex PCR; TCRdb stores just in-frame clones and leaves some out. The data hold around 69,000 clones, with around nine tenths observed a single time. The sequencing here drew on peripheral blood, taken in the second trimester of pregnancy. The clonotype was recovered from a female donor in good health, enrolled as a control in a pregnancy study.

CDR3 DNA sequence: TGCGCCAGCAGCCATGGCAGGAGCAATCAGCCCCAGCATTTT. Translated, it gives CASSHGRSNQPQHF. The chain has TRBV4-1 and TRBJ1-5; D not certain. The CDR3 contains 14 residues. Trimming took 3 bases from V and 1 from J, leaving 7 bases between them. Looked up from germline, CDR1 is MGHRA and CDR2 is YSYEKL.